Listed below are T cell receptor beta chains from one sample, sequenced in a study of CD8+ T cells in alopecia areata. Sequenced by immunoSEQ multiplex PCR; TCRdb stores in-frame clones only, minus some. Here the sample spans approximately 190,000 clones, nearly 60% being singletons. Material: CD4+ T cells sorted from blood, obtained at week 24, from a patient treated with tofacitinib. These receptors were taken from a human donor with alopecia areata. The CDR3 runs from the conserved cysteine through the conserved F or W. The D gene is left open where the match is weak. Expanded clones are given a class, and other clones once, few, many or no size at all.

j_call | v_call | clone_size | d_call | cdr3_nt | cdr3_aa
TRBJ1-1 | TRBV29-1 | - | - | TGCAGCGTGGCCAAAGACACTTTTGGGGCTGAAGCTTTCTTT | CSVAKDTFGAEAFF
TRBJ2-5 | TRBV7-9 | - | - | TGTGCCAGCAGCTTAGCTGCAGGGTCAACGGAGACCCAGTACTTC | CASSLAAGSTETQYF
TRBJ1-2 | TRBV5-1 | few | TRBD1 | TGCGCCAGCAGCGCTACCGGGACAGGCAAAAACGGAGGCTACACCTTC | CASSATGTGKNGGYTF
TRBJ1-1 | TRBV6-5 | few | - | TGTGCCAGCAGTTACGTGGCAGGCTTAGCCACTGAAGCTTTCTTT | CASSYVAGLATEAFF
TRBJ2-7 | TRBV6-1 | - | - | TGTGCCAGCATTACAGTTTCAACCTACGAGCAGTACTTC | CASITVSTYEQYF
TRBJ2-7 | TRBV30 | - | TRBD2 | TGTGCCTGGACCGGACTAGCGGGAGGGAAGCAGTACTTC | CAWTGLAGGKQYF
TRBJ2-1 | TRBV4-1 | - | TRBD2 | TGCGCCAGCAGCCGAGGGGAGGGTGAGCAGTTCTTC | CASSRGEGEQFF
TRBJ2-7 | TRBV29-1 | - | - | TGCAGCGTTGCTTTATCCTCGGGGGGCGGGGAGCAGTACTTC | CSVALSSGGGEQYF
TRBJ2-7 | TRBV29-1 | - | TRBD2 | TGCAGCGTTGGGTCGGACCGGGAGGGCGAGCAGTACTTC | CSVGSDREGEQYF
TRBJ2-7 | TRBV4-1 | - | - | TGCGCCAGCAGCCAAGTGACACAGACCTACGAGCAGTACTTC | CASSQVTQTYEQYF
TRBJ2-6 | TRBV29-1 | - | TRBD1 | TGCAGCGTTGATTCTCAGGGGGAGAGCTCTGGGGCCAACGTCCTGACTTTC | CSVDSQGESSGANVLTF
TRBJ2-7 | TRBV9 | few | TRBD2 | TGTGCCAGCAGCGTAGATCTAGCGGCACGCGAGCAGTACTTC | CASSVDLAAREQYF
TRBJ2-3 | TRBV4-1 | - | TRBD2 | TGCGCCAGCAGCCAGTTCAACGCGGGGGCAGATACGCAGTATTTT | CASSQFNAGADTQYF
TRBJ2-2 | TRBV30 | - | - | TGTGCCTGCATTTTCTCTCGGTCTAGCTGGCACGGGGAGCTGTTTTTT | CACIFSRSSWHGELFF
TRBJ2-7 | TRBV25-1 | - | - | TGTGCCACGGGGAGCCTAGCGGAGCAGTACTTC | CATGSLAEQYF
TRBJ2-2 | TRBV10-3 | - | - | TGTGCCATCAGTGACGCGAACACCGGGGAGCTGTTTTTT | CAISDANTGELFF
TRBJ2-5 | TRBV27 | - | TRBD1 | TGTGCCAGCAGTTTAGGGACAGGGAATCAAGAGACCCAGTACTTC | CASSLGTGNQETQYF
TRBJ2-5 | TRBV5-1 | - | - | TGCGCCAGCTCCTTTGAGGAGACCCAGTACTTC | CASSFEETQYF
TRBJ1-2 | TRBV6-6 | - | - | TGTGCCAGCAGTTCCCCTCACTATAACTATGGCTACACCTTC | CASSSPHYNYGYTF
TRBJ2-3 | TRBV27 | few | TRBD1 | TGTGCCAGCCGGGGACAGGGAGATACGCAGTATTTT | CASRGQGDTQYF
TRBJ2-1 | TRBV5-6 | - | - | TGTGCCAGCAGCCTGGGGTTTGGGCCACAGCAGTTCTTC | CASSLGFGPQQFF
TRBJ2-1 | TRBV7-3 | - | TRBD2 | TGTGCCAGCAGCCAAGGACTAGCGGGAGGTCTCCAGTTCTTC | CASSQGLAGGLQFF
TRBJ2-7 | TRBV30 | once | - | TGTGCCTGGAGTAGGAGCTACGAGCAGTACTTC | CAWSRSYEQYF
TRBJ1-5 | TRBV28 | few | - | TGTGCCAGCAGTCTGCTAAATCAGCCCCAGCATTTT | CASSLLNQPQHF
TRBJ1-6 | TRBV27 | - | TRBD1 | TGTGCCAGCAGTTTAAGGGCAGGGGGCGGTAAGGCCCTCCACTTT | CASSLRAGGGKALHF
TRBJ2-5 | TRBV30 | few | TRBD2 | TGTGCCTGGAGTGAGGCTAGCGGTTACCAAGAGACCCAGTACTTC | CAWSEASGYQETQYF
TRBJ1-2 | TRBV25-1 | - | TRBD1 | TGTGCCAGCAGTGAGCCCGGGACAGGGGGAGTTTATGGCTACACCTTC | CASSEPGTGGVYGYTF
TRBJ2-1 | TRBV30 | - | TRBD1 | TGTGCCTGGAGTGGGACAGGGGCGTACAATGAGCAGTTCTTC | CAWSGTGAYNEQFF
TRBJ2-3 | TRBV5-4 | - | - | TGTGCCAGCAGCCAAGGAGGACAGACTAGCACAGATACGCAGTATTTT | CASSQGGQTSTDTQYF
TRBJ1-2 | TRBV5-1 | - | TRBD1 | TGCGCCAGCAGCTTGTCCGGGACAGATTTTGGCTACACCTTC | CASSLSGTDFGYTF
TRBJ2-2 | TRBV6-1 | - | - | TGTGCCAGCACGGGGTTTCGAACCGGGGAGCTGTTTTTT | CASTGFRTGELFF
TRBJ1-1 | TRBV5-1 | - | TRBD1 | TGCGCCAGCAGCTTCACAGGGGATACTGAAGCTTTCTTT | CASSFTGDTEAFF
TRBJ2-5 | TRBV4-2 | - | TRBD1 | TGTGCCAGCAGCCAGCCCGGGACAGGGGCCCAAGAGACCCAGTACTTC | CASSQPGTGAQETQYF
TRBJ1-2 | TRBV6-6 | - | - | TGTGCCAGCAGTTATCGCCCAGGGAAGGACTATGGCTACACCTTC | CASSYRPGKDYGYTF
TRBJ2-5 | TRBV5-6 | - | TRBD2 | TGTGCCAGCAGCCCCAGCGGGACGGCGTTTGAGACCCAGTACTTC | CASSPSGTAFETQYF
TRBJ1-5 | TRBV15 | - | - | TGTGCCACCAGCAGAGCGGGGGTCAATCAGCCCCAGCATTTT | CATSRAGVNQPQHF
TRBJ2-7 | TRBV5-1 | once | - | TGCGCCAGCAGCCCCCAGTTTCCGGGACTCAGGAGCTCCTACGAGCAGTACTTC | CASSPQFPGLRSSYEQYF
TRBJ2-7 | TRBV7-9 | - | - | TGTGCCAGCAGCCCAGGGACCGAGTACGAGCAGTACTTC | CASSPGTEYEQYF
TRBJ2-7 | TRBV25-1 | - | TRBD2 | TGTGCCAGCAGTCTGTGGGGACTAGCGGCAGACGAGCAGTACTTC | CASSLWGLAADEQYF
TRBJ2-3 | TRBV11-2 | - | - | TGTGCCAGCAGCAGAGAGGCAACCACAGATACGCAGTATTTT | CASSREATTDTQYF
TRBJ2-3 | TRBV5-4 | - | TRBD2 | TGTGCCAGCAGCTCATGGACTAGCGGGAGTAGCACAGATACGCAGTATTTT | CASSSWTSGSSTDTQYF
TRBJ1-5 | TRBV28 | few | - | TGTGCCAGCAGACGCGAGGGGAACGGCAATCAGCCCCAGCATTTT | CASRREGNGNQPQHF
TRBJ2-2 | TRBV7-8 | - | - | TGTGCCAGCAGAATACAGCCTGCGAACACCGGGGAGCTGTTTTTT | CASRIQPANTGELFF
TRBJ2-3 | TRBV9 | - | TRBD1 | TGTGCCAGCAGCGTGGGGACAGGGTGGACAGATACGCAGTATTTT | CASSVGTGWTDTQYF
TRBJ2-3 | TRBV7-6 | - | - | TGTGTCAGCAGCTTAAGACCCCAGGGGAGGGGGACAGATACGCAGTATTTT | CVSSLRPQGRGTDTQYF
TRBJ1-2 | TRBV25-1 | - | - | TGTGCCAGCAGCCTAGACGGGCCTGAATATGGCTACACCTTC | CASSLDGPEYGYTF
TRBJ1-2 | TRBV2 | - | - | TGTGCCAGCAGGTCCGGGGGAGTTGGCTACACCTTC | CASRSGGVGYTF
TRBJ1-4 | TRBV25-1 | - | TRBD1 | TGTGCCAGCAGATCAGGGGGCTGGAGTGAAAAACTGTTTTTT | CASRSGGWSEKLFF
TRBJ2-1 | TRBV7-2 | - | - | TGTGCCAGCAGCCCAAACCTCTACAATGAGCAGTTCTTC | CASSPNLYNEQFF
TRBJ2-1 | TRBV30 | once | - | TGTGCCTGGAGTGTACGATCTCAGGGAGAGCAGTTCTTC | CAWSVRSQGEQFF
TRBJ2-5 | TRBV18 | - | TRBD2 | TGTGCCAGCTCACCACAGCGGGAGTGGCGGACCCAGTACTTC | CASSPQREWRTQYF
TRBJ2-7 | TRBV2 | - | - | TGTGCCAGCAGTGCGACAGAGCAGTACTTC | CASSATEQYF
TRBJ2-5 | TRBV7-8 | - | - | TGTGCCAGCAGCCTAATGGCAGTTCAAGAGACCCAGTACTTC | CASSLMAVQETQYF
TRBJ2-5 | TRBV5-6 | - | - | TGTGCCAGCAGCTCACCCCCTAGGGGGACCCAGTACTTC | CASSSPPRGTQYF
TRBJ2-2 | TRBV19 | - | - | TGTGCCAGTAGTACCAGGGGAAGCACCGGGGAGCTGTTTTTT | CASSTRGSTGELFF
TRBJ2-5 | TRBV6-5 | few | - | TGTGCCAGCAGTTACTCCGGGGAAGAGACCCAGTACTTC | CASSYSGEETQYF